Following are 7 T cell receptor beta chains from one sample sequenced in a study of cytomegalovirus exposure and HLA in healthy donors. The PCR employed 60 Vbeta primers together with 13 Jbeta primers. TCRdb keeps only in-frame clones here, not all; method: immunoSEQ multiplex PCR. The sample lists around 91,000 clones; around 80% were seen once. The sequenced material came from PBMCs. Source of these receptors: a male donor in good health and CMV-seropositive.

This clone is a singleton in its sample. This likely comes from a read error, as the CDR3 has no conserved phenylalanine or tryptophan at its end. No DNA is shown, since the ends of the CDR3 on it are uncertain; the CDR3 is the one TCRdb lists. CDR3 residues: CASSGLLPC. The chain couples TRBV7-6 to TRBJ2-7; the table's TRBD1 call for D was not verified on the DNA. The CDR3 numbers 9 amino acids, ends counted. Germline V lookup: CDR1 SGHVS, CDR2 FNYEAQ.

This clone showed up just a few times. The CDR3 sequence is CASSLRRITDTQYF. The CDR3 DNA sequence: TGTGCCAGCAGCTTACGGCGGATTACAGATACGCAGTATTTT. The chain is built from TRBV7-3 and TRBJ2-3; D is unresolved. The CDR3 is 14 residues long. With 2 bases removed from V and 3 bases from J, the gap between germline ends came to 9 bases. Germline CDR1 and CDR2: SGHTA and FQGTGA.

This chain uses TRBV7-3 with TRBJ2-3, with 8 bases identical to TRBD2. The CDR3 is 17 residues long. Germline CDR1 and CDR2: SGHTA and FQGTGA. V shed 5 bases, J shed 0 bases, and the junction held 10 bases outside the gene matches. In DNA, the CDR3 is TGTGCCAGCAGCCCCCGGGCTAGCGGGTCTAGCACAGATACGCAGTATTTT. It codes for CASSPRASGSSTDTQYF.

The genes are TRBV18 and TRBJ2-5; a weak D match, TRBD2 (6 bases). The CDR3 has 14 amino acids. Germline assignment: CDR1 KGHSH and CDR2 LQKENI. V was pared by 6 bases and J by 5 bases, with 16 bases between. For the CDR3, the DNA is TGTGCCAGCTCCCAGTCCTGGGGACTGGAGACCCAGTACTTC. It specifies CASSQSWGLETQYF.

The V call is TRBV9, the J call TRBJ2-1; TRBD1 is a possible D gene (5 bases). CDR1 is SGDLS and CDR2 is YYNGEE in the germline V gene. CDR3 length: 15 amino acids. Trimming took off 4 bases at V and 2 bases at J, with 13 bases between the two ends. The CDR3 DNA reads TGTGCCAGCAGCCCGATAGGGGCCACCTACAATGAGCAGTTCTTC. Translating gives CASSPIGATYNEQFF.

CDR3 loop: CASSLDPASGTDTQYF. For the CDR3, the DNA is TGTGCCAGCAGCTTAGATCCGGCTAGCGGCACAGATACGCAGTATTTT. The chain links TRBV7-8 to TRBJ2-3; weak D call: TRBD2 (6 bases). This CDR3 is built from 16 residues. V dropped 1 base and J dropped 1 base, with 12 bases sitting between them. Germline loops: CDR1 SGHVS, CDR2 FQNEAQ. Looking up the rest from reference TRBV7-8 and TRBJ2-3 gives the full variable domain: GAGVSQSPRYKVAKRGQDVALRCDPISGHVSLFWYQQALGQGPEFLTYFQNEAQLDKSGLPSDRFFAERPEGSVSTLKIQRTQQEDSAVYLCASSLDPASGTDTQYFGPGTRLTVL.

This CDR3 reads CASIPDKNVYEQYF. The DNA for the CDR3 is TGCGCCAGCATTCCGGACAAGAACGTGTACGAGCAGTACTTC. The chain has TRBV10-2 and TRBJ2-7, with a weak D call TRBD1 (5 bases). The germline V gene encodes CDR1 WSHSY and CDR2 SAAADI. Trimming shortened V by 7 bases and J by 4 bases, and 17 bases separated the two germline ends. This CDR3 has 14 residues.